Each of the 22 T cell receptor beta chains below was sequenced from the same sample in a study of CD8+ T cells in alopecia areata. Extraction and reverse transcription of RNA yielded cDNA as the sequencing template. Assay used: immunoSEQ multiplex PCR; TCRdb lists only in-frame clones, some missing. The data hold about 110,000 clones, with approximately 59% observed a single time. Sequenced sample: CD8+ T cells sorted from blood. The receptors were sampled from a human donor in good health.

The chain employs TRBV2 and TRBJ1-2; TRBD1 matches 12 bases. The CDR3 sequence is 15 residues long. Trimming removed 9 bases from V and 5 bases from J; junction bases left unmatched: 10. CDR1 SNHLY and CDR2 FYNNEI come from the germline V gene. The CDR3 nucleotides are TGTGCCAGAACCGGGACAGGGGGCGCCTGGTATGGCTACACCTTC. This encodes CARTGTGGAWYGYTF.

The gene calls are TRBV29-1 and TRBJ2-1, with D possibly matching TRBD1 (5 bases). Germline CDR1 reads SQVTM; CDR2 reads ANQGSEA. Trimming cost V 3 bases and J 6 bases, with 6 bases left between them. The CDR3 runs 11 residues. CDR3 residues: CSVDQGNEQFF. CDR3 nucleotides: TGCAGCGTTGACCAGGGCAATGAGCAGTTCTTC.

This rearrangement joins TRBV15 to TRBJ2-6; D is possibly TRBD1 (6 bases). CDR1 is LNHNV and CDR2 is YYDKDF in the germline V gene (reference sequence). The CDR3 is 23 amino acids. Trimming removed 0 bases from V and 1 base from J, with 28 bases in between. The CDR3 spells CATSRDPVSVLGAFPSGANVLTF. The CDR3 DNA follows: TGTGCCACCAGCAGAGATCCGGTTAGCGTTTTGGGGGCATTTCCTTCTGGGGCCAACGTCCTGACTTTC.

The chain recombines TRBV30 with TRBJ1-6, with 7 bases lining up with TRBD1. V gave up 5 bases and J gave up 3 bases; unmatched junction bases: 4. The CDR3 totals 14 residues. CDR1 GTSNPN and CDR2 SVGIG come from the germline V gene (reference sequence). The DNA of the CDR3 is TGTGCCTGGGTCCGGGACAGCTATAATTCACCCCTCCACTTT. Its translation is CAWVRDSYNSPLHF.

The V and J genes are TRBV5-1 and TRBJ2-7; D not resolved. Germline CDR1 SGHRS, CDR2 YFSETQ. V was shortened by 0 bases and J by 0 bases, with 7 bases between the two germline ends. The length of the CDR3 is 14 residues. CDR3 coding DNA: TGCGCCAGCAGCTTGGGTGCGGTCTCCTACGAGCAGTACTTC. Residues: CASSLGAVSYEQYF.

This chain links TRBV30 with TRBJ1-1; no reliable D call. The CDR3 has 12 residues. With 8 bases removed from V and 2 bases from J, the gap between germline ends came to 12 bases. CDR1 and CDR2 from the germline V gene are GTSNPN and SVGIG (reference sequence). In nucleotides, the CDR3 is TGTGCCGGCCAAGCCATCAACACTGAAGCTTTCTTT. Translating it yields CAGQAINTEAFF. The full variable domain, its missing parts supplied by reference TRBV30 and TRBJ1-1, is SQTIHQWPATLVQPVGSPLSLECTVEGTSNPNLYWYRQAAGRGLQLLFYSVGIGQISSEVPQNLSASRPQDRQFILSSKKLLLSDSGFYLCAGQAINTEAFFGQGTRLTVV.

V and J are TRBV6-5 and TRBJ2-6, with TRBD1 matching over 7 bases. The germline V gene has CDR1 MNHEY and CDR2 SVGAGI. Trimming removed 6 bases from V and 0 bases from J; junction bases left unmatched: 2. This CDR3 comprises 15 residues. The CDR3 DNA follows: TGTGCCAGCAGCCAGGGGGTCTCTGGGGCCAACGTCCTGACTTTC. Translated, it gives CASSQGVSGANVLTF.

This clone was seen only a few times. CDR3 sequence reads: CASSQGTGGGNEKLFF. The CDR3 DNA sequence: TGCGCCAGCAGCCAAGGGACAGGGGGAGGAAATGAAAAACTGTTTTTT. The chain has TRBV5-1 and TRBJ1-4, with TRBD1 matching over 11 bases. The germline V gene encodes CDR1 SGHRS and CDR2 YFSETQ. The length of the CDR3 is 16 residues. V dropped 4 bases and J dropped 5; count of bases not matched to a gene: 7.

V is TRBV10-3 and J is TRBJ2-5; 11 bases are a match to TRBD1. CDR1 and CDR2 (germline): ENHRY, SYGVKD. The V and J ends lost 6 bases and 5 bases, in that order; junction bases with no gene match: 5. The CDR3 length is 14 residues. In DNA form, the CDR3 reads TGTGCCATCAGAGAGGACAGGGGGCCGGAGACCCAGTACTTC. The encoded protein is CAIREDRGPETQYF.

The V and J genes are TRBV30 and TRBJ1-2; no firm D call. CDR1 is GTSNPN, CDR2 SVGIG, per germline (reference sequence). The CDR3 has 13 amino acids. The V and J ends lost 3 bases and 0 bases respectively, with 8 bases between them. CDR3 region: CAWRAGTNYGYTF. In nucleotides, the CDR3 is TGTGCCTGGAGGGCCGGGACTAACTATGGCTACACCTTC.

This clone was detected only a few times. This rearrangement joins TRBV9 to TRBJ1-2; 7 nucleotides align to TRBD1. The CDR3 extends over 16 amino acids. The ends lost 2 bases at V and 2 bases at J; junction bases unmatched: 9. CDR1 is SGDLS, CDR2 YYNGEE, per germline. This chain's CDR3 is CASSVFRDRPNYGYTF. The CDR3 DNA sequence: TGTGCCAGCAGCGTGTTCCGGGACAGACCGAACTATGGCTACACCTTC.

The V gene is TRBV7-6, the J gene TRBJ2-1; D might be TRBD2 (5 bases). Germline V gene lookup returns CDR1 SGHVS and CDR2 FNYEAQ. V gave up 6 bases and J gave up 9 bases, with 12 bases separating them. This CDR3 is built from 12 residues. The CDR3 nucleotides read TGTGCCAGCAGAGGAGACTACGGTGAGCAGTTCTTC. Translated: CASRGDYGEQFF.

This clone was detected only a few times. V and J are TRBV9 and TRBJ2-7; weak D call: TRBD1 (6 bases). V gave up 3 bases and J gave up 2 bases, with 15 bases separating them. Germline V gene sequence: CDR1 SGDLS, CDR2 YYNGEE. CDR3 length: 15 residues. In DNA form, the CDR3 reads TGTGCCAGCAGCGGCCCGACAGGCGACCCCTACGAGCAGTACTTC. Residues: CASSGPTGDPYEQYF.

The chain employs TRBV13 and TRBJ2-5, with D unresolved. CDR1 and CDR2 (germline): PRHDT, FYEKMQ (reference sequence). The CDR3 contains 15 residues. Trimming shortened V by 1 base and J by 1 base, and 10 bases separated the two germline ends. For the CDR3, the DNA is TGTGCCAGCAGCTTAGCTCCCGGGTCCCAAGAGACCCAGTACTTC. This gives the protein CASSLAPGSQETQYF.

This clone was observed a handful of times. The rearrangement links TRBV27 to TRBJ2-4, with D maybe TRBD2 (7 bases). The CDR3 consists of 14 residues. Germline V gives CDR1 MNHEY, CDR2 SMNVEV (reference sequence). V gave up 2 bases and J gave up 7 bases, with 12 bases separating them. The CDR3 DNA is TGTGCCAGCAGTTTAGGAGGGGGGGCTAACATTCAGTACTTC. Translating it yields CASSLGGGANIQYF.

The CDR3 bases are TGCGCCAGCAGCTTGGACGGGGCCGATACGCAGTATTTT. Translating gives CASSLDGADTQYF. The chain joins TRBV5-1 to TRBJ2-3; D is tentatively TRBD1 or TRBD2 (5 bases each). The germline gives CDR1 SGHRS, CDR2 YFSETQ. The CDR3 contains 13 residues. V was shortened by 0 bases and J by 6 bases, with 8 bases between the two germline ends.

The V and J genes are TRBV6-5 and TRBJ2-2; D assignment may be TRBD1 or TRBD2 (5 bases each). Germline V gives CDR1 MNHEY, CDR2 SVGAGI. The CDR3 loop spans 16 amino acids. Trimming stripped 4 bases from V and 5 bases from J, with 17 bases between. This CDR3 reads CASSSGAVGLTGELFF. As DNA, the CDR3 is TGTGCCAGCAGTTCCGGGGCCGTGGGATTGACCGGGGAGCTGTTTTTT.

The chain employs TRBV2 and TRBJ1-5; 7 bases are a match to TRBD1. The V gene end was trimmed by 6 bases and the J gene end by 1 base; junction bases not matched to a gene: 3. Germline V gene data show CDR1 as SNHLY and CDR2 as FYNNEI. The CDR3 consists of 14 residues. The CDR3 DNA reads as TGTGCCAGCAGGAGACAGGGCAGCAATCAGCCCCAGCATTTT. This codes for CASRRQGSNQPQHF.

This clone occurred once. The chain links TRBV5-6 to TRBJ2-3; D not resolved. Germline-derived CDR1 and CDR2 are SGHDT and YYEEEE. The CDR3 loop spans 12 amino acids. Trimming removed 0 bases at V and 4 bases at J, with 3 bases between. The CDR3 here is CASSLVSDTQYF. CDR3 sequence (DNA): TGTGCCAGCAGCTTGGTTTCAGATACGCAGTATTTT.

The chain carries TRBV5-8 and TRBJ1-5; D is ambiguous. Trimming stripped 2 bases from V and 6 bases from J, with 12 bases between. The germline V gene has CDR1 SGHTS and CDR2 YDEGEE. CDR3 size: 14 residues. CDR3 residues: CASSFGQAGQPQHF. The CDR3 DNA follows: TGTGCCAGCAGCTTCGGGCAGGCGGGTCAGCCCCAGCATTTT.

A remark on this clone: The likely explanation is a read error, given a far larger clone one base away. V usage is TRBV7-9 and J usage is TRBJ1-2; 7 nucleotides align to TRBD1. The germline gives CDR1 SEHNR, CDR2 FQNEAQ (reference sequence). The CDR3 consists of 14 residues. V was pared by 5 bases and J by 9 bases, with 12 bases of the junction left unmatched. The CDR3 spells CASSTPTGFDSYTF. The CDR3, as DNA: TGTGCCAGCAGCACGCCGACAGGGTTCGATAGCTACACCTTC.

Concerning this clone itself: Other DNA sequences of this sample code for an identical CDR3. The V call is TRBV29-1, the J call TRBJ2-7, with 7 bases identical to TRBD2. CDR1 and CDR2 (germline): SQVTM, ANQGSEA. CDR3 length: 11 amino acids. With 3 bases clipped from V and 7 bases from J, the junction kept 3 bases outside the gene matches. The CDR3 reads CSVDLGGEQYF. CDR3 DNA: TGCAGCGTTGATCTGGGGGGGGAGCAGTACTTC.